One and the same sample provided the 28 T cell receptor beta chains below, sequenced in a study of T cell changes during pregnancy in multiple sclerosis. Sequenced by immunoSEQ multiplex PCR; TCRdb stores in-frame clones only, minus some. Of 65,000 to 85,000 clones listed, more than 80% are singletons. The sequenced sample was CD4+ T cells from peripheral blood mononuclear cells, obtained before pregnancy. These receptors all come from a female donor with multiple sclerosis, enrolled in a pregnancy study.

This sequence joins TRBV5-1 and TRBJ2-5, with 11 positions matching TRBD2. The CDR3 covers 16 residues. CDR1 and CDR2 from the germline V gene are SGHRS and YFSETQ. The V segment lost 3 bases and the J segment 5 bases; nucleotides outside the gene matches: 9. The CDR3 protein is CASSSGLAEAGETQYF. The CDR3 nucleotides are TGCGCCAGCAGCTCGGGACTAGCGGAGGCGGGGGAGACCCAGTACTTC.

The rearrangement links TRBV7-8 to TRBJ2-1; 8 nucleotides agree with TRBD2. Germline V CDR1 and CDR2: SGHVS, FQNEAQ. V shed 1 base and J 1 base; nucleotides not matched to a gene: 9. This CDR3 contains 18 residues. The CDR3 region has the DNA TGTGCCAGCAGCTTAGTGGGCGGGGGGCACCCTTCCTACAATGAGCAGTTCTTC. It yields the protein CASSLVGGGHPSYNEQFF.

This clone was found once. This rearrangement joins TRBV5-4 to TRBJ1-1; TRBD1 might be the D (5 bases). V shed 4 bases and J shed 1 base, with 11 bases lying between them. The CDR3 covers 14 residues. CDR1 and CDR2 from the germline V gene are SGHNT and YYREEE (reference sequence). The CDR3 protein is CASSLDTPNTEAFF. In DNA form, the CDR3 reads TGTGCCAGCAGCCTGGACACCCCGAACACTGAAGCTTTCTTT. The complete variable domain, with remaining parts taken from reference TRBV5-4 and TRBJ1-1, reads ETGVTQSPTHLIKTRGQQVTLRCSSQSGHNTVSWYQQALGQGPQFIFQYYREEENGRGNFPPRFSGLQFPNYSSELNVNALELDDSALYLCASSLDTPNTEAFFGQGTRLTVV.

V and J are TRBV19 and TRBJ2-1; D might be TRBD2 (5 bases). Per the germline V gene, CDR1 is LNHDA and CDR2 is SQIVND (reference sequence). CDR3 length: 16 amino acids. V was trimmed by 3 bases and J by 0 bases, leaving 12 bases between them. CDR3 amino acids: CASSMRGGFSYNEQFF. The DNA for the CDR3 is TGTGCCAGTAGTATGAGAGGCGGGTTCTCCTACAATGAGCAGTTCTTC.

The rearrangement uses TRBV2 and TRBJ2-3; no firm D call. This CDR3 comprises 14 residues. Germline-derived CDR1 and CDR2 are SNHLY and FYNNEI. Trimming cost V 8 bases and J 1 base, with 13 bases left between them. CDR3 loop: CASGNEDRTDTQYF. The CDR3 DNA reads as TGTGCCAGCGGAAATGAGGATCGCACAGATACGCAGTATTTT. Using reference TRBV2 and TRBJ2-3 for the parts outside the CDR3, the full variable domain is EPEVTQTPSHQVTQMGQEVILRCVPISNHLYFYWYRQILGQKVEFLVSFYNNEISEKSEIFDDQFSVERPDGSNFTLKIRSTKLEDSAMYFCASGNEDRTDTQYFGPGTRLTVL.

The chain is built from TRBV2 and TRBJ2-7, with 11 bases that match TRBD2. Looked up from germline, CDR1 is SNHLY and CDR2 is FYNNEI. V was clipped by 8 bases and J by 6 bases; unmatched bases: 12. The CDR3 is 15 amino acids. CDR3 loop: CASHLLAGAFGEQYF. In nucleotides, the CDR3 is TGTGCCAGCCACCTACTAGCGGGAGCTTTTGGCGAGCAGTACTTC. Looking up the rest from reference TRBV2 and TRBJ2-7 gives the full variable domain: EPEVTQTPSHQVTQMGQEVILRCVPISNHLYFYWYRQILGQKVEFLVSFYNNEISEKSEIFDDQFSVERPDGSNFTLKIRSTKLEDSAMYFCASHLLAGAFGEQYFGPGTRLTVT.

The chain uses TRBV10-3 and TRBJ2-5, with D maybe TRBD2 (6 bases). This CDR3 is built from 17 residues. The V end was cut by 3 bases, the J end by 1 base, with 18 bases between. CDR1 and CDR2 (germline): ENHRY, SYGVKD. In DNA form, the CDR3 reads TGTGCCATCAGTGAACCGGCCGGGACTGGCACCCAAGAGACCCAGTACTTC. Its protein product is CAISEPAGTGTQETQYF.

As to this clone: Compared with germline, one end of the junction differs, possibly owing to a read error. The chain employs TRBV6-4 and TRBJ2-7; unclear D gene. The germline CDR1 and CDR2 sequences are MRHNA and SNTAGT. The CDR3 extends over 9 amino acids. The CDR3 DNA reads as TGTGCCAGCAGTCCCGTTGACTCCTTC. It specifies CASSPVDSF.

The CDR3 nucleotides read TGTGCCAGTATGGACAGGGGGTCCTATCAGCCCCAGCATTTT. Translated: CASMDRGSYQPQHF. This chain uses TRBV19 with TRBJ1-5; the match to TRBD1 covers 10 bases. The germline V gene encodes CDR1 LNHDA and CDR2 SQIVND (reference sequence). V lost 7 bases, J lost 5 bases, and 5 bases stayed unmatched. The CDR3 extends over 14 amino acids.

The genes are TRBV5-5 and TRBJ2-5, with 7 bases matching TRBD2. Germline CDR1 is SGHKS and CDR2 is YYEKEE (reference sequence). V lost 0 bases, J lost 5 bases, and 4 bases stayed unmatched. The CDR3 extends over 14 amino acids. For the CDR3, the DNA is TGTGCCAGCAGCTTGGTAGGGAGGGAGGAGACCCAGTACTTC. It codes for CASSLVGREETQYF. The full variable domain, completed using reference TRBV5-5 and TRBJ2-5, is DAGVTQSPTHLIKTRGQQVTLRCSPISGHKSVSWYQQVLGQGPQFIFQYYEKEERGRGNFPDRFSARQFPNYSSELNVNALLLGDSALYLCASSLVGREETQYFGPGTRLLVL.

V usage is TRBV2 and J usage is TRBJ2-5; 8 bases are a match to TRBD1. The CDR3 loop spans 14 amino acids. Germline V CDR1 and CDR2: SNHLY, FYNNEI. The trim removed 5 bases at V and 5 bases at J, leaving 7 bases unmatched. The CDR3 DNA is TGTGCCAGCAGTTTTACTACAGGGGGGGAGACCCAGTACTTC. Translation gives CASSFTTGGETQYF.

This chain uses TRBV25-1 with TRBJ2-1, with TRBD1 matching over 7 bases. The V gene end was trimmed by 3 bases and the J gene end by 3 bases; junction bases not matched to a gene: 8. Germline assignment: CDR1 MGHDK and CDR2 SYGVNS. The CDR3 is made up of 16 amino acids. In nucleotides, the CDR3 is TGTGCCAGCAGTGATCGTTCGGGACAGAACTACAATGAGCAGTTCTTC. Translation gives CASSDRSGQNYNEQFF.

The table lists this clone with a count of one. The chain has TRBV6-5 and TRBJ2-2, with D perhaps matching TRBD1 (6 bases). The CDR3 is made up of 16 amino acids. The germline V gene has CDR1 MNHEY and CDR2 SVGAGI. Trimming shortened V by 0 bases and J by 9 bases, and 17 bases separated the two germline ends. CDR3 coding DNA: TGTGCCAGCAGTTACTCAGTTGGGACAAGGACCAGGGAGCTGTTTTTT. It yields the protein CASSYSVGTRTRELFF.

The CDR3 loop is CASSEYRVNTGELFF. As DNA, the CDR3 is TGTGCCAGCAGTGAATACAGGGTAAACACCGGGGAGCTGTTTTTT. V usage is TRBV2 and J usage is TRBJ2-2; D possibly corresponds to TRBD1 (6 bases). The CDR3 spans 15 residues. Per the germline V gene, CDR1 is SNHLY and CDR2 is FYNNEI. V lost 2 bases, J lost 2 bases, and 9 bases lay in between.

This chain uses TRBV6-6 with TRBJ1-2; tentatively, D is TRBD1 (5 bases). Trimming shortened V by 4 bases and J by 4 bases, and 13 bases separated the two germline ends. The CDR3 is made up of 14 amino acids. CDR1 is MNHNY and CDR2 is SVGAGI in the germline V gene (reference sequence). CDR3 in amino acids: CASSSPGQGYGYTF. The DNA for the CDR3 is TGTGCCAGCAGTTCCCCGGGTCAGGGCTATGGCTACACCTTC.

CDR3 sequence: CAIIGGTGGRVAFF. CDR3 sequence (DNA): TGTGCCATTATTGGAGGGACAGGGGGCAGGGTAGCTTTCTTT. The chain links TRBV28 to TRBJ1-1; TRBD1 agrees at 12 bases. Trimming removed 10 bases from V and 10 bases from J; junction bases left unmatched: 13. CDR3 length equals 14 residues. Germline V gene sequence: CDR1 MDHEN, CDR2 SYDVKM.

The CDR3 nucleotides are TGTGCCAGCAGCATCTCGCCGGGACAGGGTTTAGGAGGCTACACCTTC. As protein: CASSISPGQGLGGYTF. The chain joins TRBV9 to TRBJ1-2; 9 positions match TRBD1. The germline CDR1 and CDR2 sequences are SGDLS and YYNGEE. V was clipped by 4 bases and J by 8 bases; unmatched bases: 15. CDR3 size: 16 residues.

This chain uses TRBV18 with TRBJ2-3; 7 bases line up with TRBD1. This CDR3 has 15 residues. Germline-derived CDR1 and CDR2 are KGHSH and LQKENI. After removal of 0 bases from V and 1 base from J, the junction contained 1 base not matched to a gene. The CDR3 loop is CASSPPGQRTDTQYF. The DNA for the CDR3 is TGTGCCAGCTCACCACCGGGACAGCGCACAGATACGCAGTATTTT.

The count of this clone is one. This chain uses TRBV5-4 with TRBJ2-7; possible D gene TRBD1, 6 bases. The CDR3 contains 13 residues. CDR1 and CDR2 (germline): SGHNT, YYREEE (reference sequence). The ends were cut back, 0 bases at V and 6 bases at J, with 10 bases in the middle. CDR3 sequence reads: CASSLAGGSEQYF. CDR3 bases: TGTGCCAGCAGCTTGGCTGGGGGCAGCGAGCAGTACTTC. The whole variable domain, filled in from reference TRBV5-4 and TRBJ2-7, reads ETGVTQSPTHLIKTRGQQVTLRCSSQSGHNTVSWYQQALGQGPQFIFQYYREEENGRGNFPPRFSGLQFPNYSSELNVNALELDDSALYLCASSLAGGSEQYFGPGTRLTVT.

This chain's CDR3 is CASSPGQTNTGELFF. The CDR3 DNA reads TGTGCCAGCTCACCGGGACAGACGAACACCGGGGAGCTGTTTTTT. The chain has TRBV18 and TRBJ2-2, with 7 positions matching TRBD1. Looked up from germline, CDR1 is KGHSH and CDR2 is LQKENI. The V and J ends lost 3 bases and 0 bases, in that order; junction bases with no gene match: 1. CDR3 size: 15 residues. Looking up the rest from reference TRBV18 and TRBJ2-2 gives the full variable domain: NAGVMQNPRHLVRRRGQEARLRCSPMKGHSHVYWYRQLPEEGLKFMVYLQKENIIDESGMPKERFSAEFPKEGPSILRIQQVVRGDSAAYFCASSPGQTNTGELFFGEGSRLTVL.

V and J are TRBV19 and TRBJ1-4; TRBD1 aligns across 8 bases. V trimming: 6 bases; J trimming: 4 bases; junction bases outside the gene matches: 10. This CDR3 contains 16 residues. CDR1 is LNHDA, CDR2 SQIVND, per germline (reference sequence). CDR3 DNA sequence: TGTGCCAGTAGGTTGACAGGGGATTGGGATAATGAAAAACTGTTTTTT. Its translation is CASRLTGDWDNEKLFF.

The chain combines TRBV10-3 with TRBJ2-3, with a possible D match to TRBD1 (6 bases). This CDR3 has 17 amino acids. The ends were cut back, 0 bases at V and 0 bases at J, with 13 bases in the middle. Germline V gives CDR1 ENHRY, CDR2 SYGVKD. The CDR3: CAISESGDTFSTDTQYF. Here the CDR3 DNA reads TGTGCCATCAGTGAGTCAGGGGACACCTTCAGCACAGATACGCAGTATTTT.

This sequence joins TRBV5-1 and TRBJ1-6, with D tentatively TRBD1 (6 bases). The CDR3 runs 17 residues. Deletions cut 4 bases from V and 0 bases from J, with 14 bases between. Germline V CDR1 and CDR2: SGHRS, YFSETQ. CDR3 amino acids: CASSEQGPSSYNSPLHF. DNA of the CDR3: TGCGCCAGCAGCGAGCAGGGGCCGAGCTCCTATAATTCACCCCTCCACTTT.

This clone was counted a single time. The rearrangement joins TRBV7-9 to TRBJ2-1; 9 bases align to TRBD1. The germline V gene encodes CDR1 SEHNR and CDR2 FQNEAQ (reference sequence). The CDR3 runs 13 residues. Unmatched junction bases numbered 2, after V lost 5 bases and J lost 6 bases. The CDR3 is CASSTGQGNEQFF. The CDR3 DNA reads as TGTGCCAGCAGCACGGGACAGGGCAATGAGCAGTTCTTC.

V gene TRBV11-2 combines with J gene TRBJ2-7; maybe TRBD1 (6 bases). CDR1 and CDR2 from the germline V gene are SGHAT and FQNNGV. This CDR3 comprises 12 residues. Trimming removed 7 bases from V and 2 bases from J, with 9 bases in between. CDR3 sequence reads: CASTRDTYEQYF. The CDR3 region has the DNA TGTGCCAGCACACGGGACACCTACGAGCAGTACTTC.

The V gene is TRBV5-4, the J gene TRBJ1-2, with 7 bases that match TRBD1. Trimming at V came to 0 bases and at J to 5 bases, leaving 7 bases not matched to a gene. The CDR3 is made up of 15 amino acids. Germline CDR1 reads SGHNT; CDR2 reads YYREEE (reference sequence). CDR3 loop: CASSLAAGTDYGYTF. In DNA, the CDR3 is TGTGCCAGCAGCTTGGCCGCCGGGACAGATTATGGCTACACCTTC.

This clone was picked up a small number of times. The V gene is TRBV5-1, the J gene TRBJ1-6; a possible D gene is TRBD1 (5 bases). The CDR3 has 14 amino acids. Germline CDR1 and CDR2: SGHRS and YFSETQ. The V and J ends lost 4 bases and 6 bases respectively, with 11 bases between them. The CDR3 loop is CASSPTETNSPLHF. The CDR3 coding sequence is TGCGCCAGCAGCCCGACAGAGACTAATTCACCCCTCCACTTT. The entire variable domain, with the rest obtained from reference TRBV5-1 and TRBJ1-6, is as follows: KAGVTQTPRYLIKTRGQQVTLSCSPISGHRSVSWYQQTPGQGLQFLFEYFSETQRNKGNFPGRFSGRQFSNSRSEMNVSTLELGDSALYLCASSPTETNSPLHFGNGTRLTVT.

This chain links TRBV18 with TRBJ1-5; 9 bases are shared with TRBD1. The ends lost 1 base at V and 1 base at J; junction bases unmatched: 8. Germline-derived CDR1 and CDR2 are KGHSH and LQKENI. This CDR3 is 18 amino acids long. The CDR3 is CASSPLPPGTGSNQPQHF. CDR3 nucleotides: TGTGCCAGCTCACCACTCCCTCCGGGGACAGGGAGCAATCAGCCCCAGCATTTT.